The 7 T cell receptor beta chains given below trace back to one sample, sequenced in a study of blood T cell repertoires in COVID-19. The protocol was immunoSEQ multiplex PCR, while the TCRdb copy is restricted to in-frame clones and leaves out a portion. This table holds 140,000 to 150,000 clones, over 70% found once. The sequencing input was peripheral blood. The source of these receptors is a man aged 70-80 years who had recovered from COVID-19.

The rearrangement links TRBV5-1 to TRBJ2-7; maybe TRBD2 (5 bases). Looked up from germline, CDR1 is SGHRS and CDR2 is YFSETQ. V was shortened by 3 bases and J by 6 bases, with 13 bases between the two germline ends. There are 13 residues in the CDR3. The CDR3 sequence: CASSSGLGIEQYF. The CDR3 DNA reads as TGCGCCAGCAGCTCGGGGTTGGGTATCGAGCAGTACTTC.

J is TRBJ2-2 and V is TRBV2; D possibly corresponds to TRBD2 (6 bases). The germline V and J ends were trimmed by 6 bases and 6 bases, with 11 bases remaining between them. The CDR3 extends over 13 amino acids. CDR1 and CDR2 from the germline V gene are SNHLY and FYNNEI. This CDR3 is CASRAPSAGELFF. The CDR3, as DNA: TGTGCCAGCAGAGCGCCTAGCGCCGGGGAGCTGTTTTTT.

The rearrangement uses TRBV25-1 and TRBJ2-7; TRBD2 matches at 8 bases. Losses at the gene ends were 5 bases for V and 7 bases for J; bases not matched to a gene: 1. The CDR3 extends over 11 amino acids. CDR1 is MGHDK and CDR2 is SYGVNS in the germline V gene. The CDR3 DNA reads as TGTGCCAGCAGTTTAGCGGGAGAGCAGTACTTC. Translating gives CASSLAGEQYF.

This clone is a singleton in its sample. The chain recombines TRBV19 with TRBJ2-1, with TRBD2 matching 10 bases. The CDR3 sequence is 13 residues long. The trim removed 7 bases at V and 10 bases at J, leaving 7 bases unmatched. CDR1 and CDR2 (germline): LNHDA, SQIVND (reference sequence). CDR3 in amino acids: CASTASGRGEQFF. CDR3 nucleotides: TGTGCCAGTACCGCTAGCGGGAGAGGGGAGCAGTTCTTC.

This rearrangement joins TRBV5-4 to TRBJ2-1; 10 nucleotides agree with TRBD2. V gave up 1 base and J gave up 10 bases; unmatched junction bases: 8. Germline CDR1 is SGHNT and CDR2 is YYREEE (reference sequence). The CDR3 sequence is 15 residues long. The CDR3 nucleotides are TGTGCCAGCAGCTTGCGTCTAGCGGGAGTCGAGGAGCAGTTCTTC. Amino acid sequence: CASSLRLAGVEEQFF.

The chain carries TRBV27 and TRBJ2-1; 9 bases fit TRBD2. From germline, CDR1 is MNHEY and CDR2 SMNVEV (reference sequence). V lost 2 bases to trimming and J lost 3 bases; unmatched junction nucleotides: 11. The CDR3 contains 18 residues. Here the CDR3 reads CASSLGRGLALIYNEQFF. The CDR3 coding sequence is TGTGCCAGCAGTTTAGGTAGGGGACTAGCCCTCATCTACAATGAGCAGTTCTTC.

CDR3 loop: CASSSGTSGTDTQYF. The CDR3 nucleotides are TGTGCCAGCAGCTCCGGGACTAGCGGGACAGATACGCAGTATTTT. The chain joins TRBV5-8 to TRBJ2-3, with 12 bases lining up with TRBD2. V lost 3 bases and J lost 3; bases outside the gene matches: 2. CDR3 length: 15 residues. CDR1 and CDR2 (germline): SGHTS, YDEGEE.